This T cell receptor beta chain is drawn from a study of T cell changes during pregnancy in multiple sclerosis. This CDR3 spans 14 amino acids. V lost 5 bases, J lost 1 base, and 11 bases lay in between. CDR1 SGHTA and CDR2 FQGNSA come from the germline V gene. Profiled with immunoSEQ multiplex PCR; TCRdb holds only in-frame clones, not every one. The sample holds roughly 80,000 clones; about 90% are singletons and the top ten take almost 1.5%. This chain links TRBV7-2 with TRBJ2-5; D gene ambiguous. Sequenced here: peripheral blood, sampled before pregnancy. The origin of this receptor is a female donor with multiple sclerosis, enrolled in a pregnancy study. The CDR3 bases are TGTGCCAGCAGCGTTCAGGCCCCCCAAGAGACCCAGTACTTC. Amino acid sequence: CASSVQAPQETQYF.